This section outlines one T cell receptor beta chain sequence together with its context. The data belong to a study of glioma-infiltrating T cells after dendritic cell vaccination. Turning to the study itself: Patients received autologous tumor lysate-pulsed dendritic cell vaccination between about 2002 and 2013. Three intradermal dendritic cell vaccine injections were given every two weeks.

The PCR used 60 V beta and 13 J beta primers. Profiling relied on immunoSEQ multiplex PCR, and the TCRdb table lists in-frame clones only, not all of them. Among about 92,000 clones listed, about nine tenths were seen once. V dropped 5 bases and J dropped 7 bases, with 8 bases sitting between them. Germline assignment: CDR1 DFQATT and CDR2 SNEGSKA (reference sequence). The CDR3 runs 11 residues. The chain is built from TRBV20-1 and TRBJ2-2, with D tentatively TRBD2 (6 bases). The source material was blood, sampled before dendritic cell vaccination. The sequence derives from a human donor with glioblastoma. The CDR3 reads CSAAEGGELFF. CDR3 nucleotide sequence: TGCAGTGCTGCGGAGGGCGGGGAGCTGTTTTTT.